This T cell receptor (beta chain) originates from a study of glioma-infiltrating T cells. Study-wide background: Presurgical dexamethasone in glioma patients lasted six or fewer days.

Using RNA template, CDR3s of TCR alpha and beta were amplified with iRepertoire arm-PCR. TCRdb used MiXCR to reprocess the multiplex PCR reads, holding one entry per CDR3 protein. The data show approximately 400,000 distinct CDR3 sequences, less than 50% seen once. The CDR3 contains 16 residues. Germline CDR1 is MGHRA and CDR2 is YSYEKL. The junction had 10 bases not matched to a gene; V was cut back by 4 bases and J by 4 bases. Broader study findings: Above-expected tissue-blood divergence occurred in all gliomas, most in low-grade ones.

Of note for this clonotype: The antigen remains unidentified.

The chain uses TRBV4-1 and TRBJ1-1; 9 bases line up with TRBD1. The receptor's source is a human donor with low-grade glioma or glioblastoma, undergoing nonglioma brain surgery, or in good health (not recorded which). Input material: glioma tissue, nonneoplastic brain tissue, or PBMCs (not recorded which). Here the CDR3 reads CASSLQGAGMVTEAFF. In nucleotides, the CDR3 is TGCGCCAGCAGCCTACAGGGGGCCGGTATGGTCACTGAAGCTTTCTTT.